This T cell receptor (beta chain) was captured by sequencing in a study of T cell responses to AZD1222 COVID-19 vaccine. Notes on the study in general: Most donors were white British, females outnumbered males, and clonal diversity was possibly underestimated.

This CDR3 is built from 13 residues. V lost 3 bases and J lost 7; bases outside the gene matches: 6. CDR1 and CDR2 from the germline V gene are SGHTA and FQGTGA. Repertoires were generated with immunoSEQ multiplex PCR, while TCRdb's copy carries only in-frame clones and drops some. The sample comprises approximately 160,000 clones, less than 95% of which are singletons, and approximately 2.9% rests with the top ten. As regards this clone: Antigen specificity is unknown.

The sequence was collected from an adult in good health. The V gene is TRBV7-3, the J gene TRBJ2-7, with 7 bases matching TRBD2. The source material was peripheral blood, sampled on day 0 of AZD1222 vaccination. This chain's CDR3 is CASSFGGFGEQYF. Here the CDR3 DNA reads TGTGCCAGCAGCTTCGGGGGGTTCGGTGAGCAGTACTTC.